The clone carrying this T cell receptor (beta chain) was seen ten or more times. Its antigen is not known. The sample is drawn from a study of regulatory T cells in long-lasting Graves disease. V was clipped by 5 bases and J by 2 bases, with 12 bases between them. The CDR3 runs to 14 residues. Points from the study as a whole: There were preferences for TRBV28, TRBJ1-2 and TRBJ2-5 in persistent disease.

iRepertoire HTBI primers and Arm-PCR of CDR3 regions built TCR beta libraries. TCRdb processed the multiplex PCR reads anew with MiXCR; each CDR3 protein has one entry. The sample lists 350,000 to 450,000 distinct CDR3 sequences, 16% seen once, with about 32% in the top ten. The time point here: newly diagnosed GD, antithyroid drugs for less than 3 months. Extracted PBMC RNA gave rise to the TCR library. Another study also made use of these data, one on T cells in Graves' hyperthyroidism and ophthalmopathy. In that study: Graves' hyperthyroidism showing no ophthalmopathy progression within 18 months was considered stable. In simple terms, a model built on 13 V-J features told ophthalmopathy apart from stable hyperthyroidism.

The chain is built from TRBV12-3 or TRBV12-4 and TRBJ1-1; D is possibly TRBD1 (5 bases). The source was peripheral blood mononuclear cells (PBMCs), collected at new diagnosis, from a patient treated with antithyroid drugs. This sequence was found in a man aged 40-55 years with Graves disease. In DNA form, the CDR3 reads TGTGCCAGCAGTCGCCGGGACCTTAACACTGAAGCTTTCTTT. Translating gives CASSRRDLNTEAFF.